This T cell receptor beta chain derives from a study of blood T cells in healthy people across ages. Across the study: About one barcoded beta molecule per two T cells was the capture yield of template switching. Findings and caveats of the study: In these data, TCR beta diversity tracked strongly with naive T cell percentage.

This clonotype was detected a few times. Its target is unknown. V was trimmed by 6 bases and J by 7 bases, leaving 12 bases between them. Germline V gives CDR1 SNHLY, CDR2 FYNNEI. This CDR3 contains 12 residues. Together with a sample-barcoded 5' primer, a J-beta primer mix was included in a second PCR lasting about 7 to 11 cycles. TCRdb re-called the 5' RACE reads through MiXCR, storing one row per CDR3 protein. The repertoire holds 700,000 to 950,000 distinct CDR3 sequences, with roughly 60% as singletons. Healthy individuals of Caucasian origin from Russia, aged roughly 6 to 100, served as donors. No fewer than 5.5 micrograms of total RNA were isolated from every sample.

The material sequenced was blood. This receptor was taken from a man aged 25-40 years in good health. The rearrangement uses TRBV2 and TRBJ1-2; tentatively, D is TRBD1 (5 bases). CDR3 region: CASRGVAGGYTF. For the CDR3, the DNA is TGTGCCAGCAGGGGGGTGGCCGGTGGCTACACCTTC.